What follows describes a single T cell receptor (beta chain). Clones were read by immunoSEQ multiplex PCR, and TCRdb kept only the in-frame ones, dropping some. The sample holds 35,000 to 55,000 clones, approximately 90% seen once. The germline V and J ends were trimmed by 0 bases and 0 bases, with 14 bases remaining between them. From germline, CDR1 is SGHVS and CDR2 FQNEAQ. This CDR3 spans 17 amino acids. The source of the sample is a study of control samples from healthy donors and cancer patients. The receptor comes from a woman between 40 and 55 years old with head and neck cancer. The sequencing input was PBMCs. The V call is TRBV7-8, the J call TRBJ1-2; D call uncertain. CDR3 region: CASSLARTIGPNYGYTF. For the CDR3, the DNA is TGTGCCAGCAGCTTAGCCCGGACTATCGGGCCTAACTATGGCTACACCTTC.